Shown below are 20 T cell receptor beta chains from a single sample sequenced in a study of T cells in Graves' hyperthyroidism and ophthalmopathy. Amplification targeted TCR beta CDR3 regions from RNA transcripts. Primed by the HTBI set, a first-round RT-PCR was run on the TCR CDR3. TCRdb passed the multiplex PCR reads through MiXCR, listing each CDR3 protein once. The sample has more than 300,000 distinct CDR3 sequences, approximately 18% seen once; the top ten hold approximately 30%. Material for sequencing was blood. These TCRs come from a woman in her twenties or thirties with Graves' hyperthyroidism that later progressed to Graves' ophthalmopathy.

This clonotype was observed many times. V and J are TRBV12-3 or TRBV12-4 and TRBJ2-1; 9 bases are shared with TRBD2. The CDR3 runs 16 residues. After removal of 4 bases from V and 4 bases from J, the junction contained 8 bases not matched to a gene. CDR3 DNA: TGTGCCAGCAGTTCCGCCCAGCGGGGGGCTTACAATGAGCAGTTCTTC. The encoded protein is CASSSAQRGAYNEQFF.

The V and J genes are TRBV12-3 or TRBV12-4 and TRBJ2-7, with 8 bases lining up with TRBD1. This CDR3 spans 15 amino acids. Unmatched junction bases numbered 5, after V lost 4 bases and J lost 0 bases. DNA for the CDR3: TGTGCCAGCAGTTGGGACAGGTCTGTCTCCTACGAGCAGTACTTC. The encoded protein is CASSWDRSVSYEQYF.

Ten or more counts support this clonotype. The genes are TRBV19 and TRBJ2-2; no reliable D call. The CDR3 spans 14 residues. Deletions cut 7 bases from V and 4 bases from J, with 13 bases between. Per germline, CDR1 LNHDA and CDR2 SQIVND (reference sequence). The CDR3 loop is CASTSDTFTGELFF. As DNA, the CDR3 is TGTGCCAGTACCTCCGACACCTTCACCGGGGAGCTGTTTTTT.

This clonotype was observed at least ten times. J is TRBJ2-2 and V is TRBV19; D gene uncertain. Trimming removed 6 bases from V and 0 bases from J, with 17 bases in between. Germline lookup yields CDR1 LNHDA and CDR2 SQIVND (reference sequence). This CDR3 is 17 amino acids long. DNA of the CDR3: TGTGCCAGTAGCCTTCTTACAGATATCTCGAACACCGGGGAGCTGTTTTTT. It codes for CASSLLTDISNTGELFF.

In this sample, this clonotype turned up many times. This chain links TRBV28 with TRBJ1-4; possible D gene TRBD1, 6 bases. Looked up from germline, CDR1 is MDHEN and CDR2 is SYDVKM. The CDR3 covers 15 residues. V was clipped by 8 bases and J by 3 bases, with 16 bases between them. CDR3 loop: CASGGSDRSNEKLFF. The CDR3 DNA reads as TGTGCCAGCGGCGGATCAGACAGGTCTAATGAAAAACTGTTTTTT.

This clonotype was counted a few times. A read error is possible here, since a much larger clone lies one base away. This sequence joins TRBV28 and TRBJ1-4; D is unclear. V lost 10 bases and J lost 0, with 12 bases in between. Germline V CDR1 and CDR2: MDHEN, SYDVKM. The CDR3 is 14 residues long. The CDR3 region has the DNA TGTGCCACCCTGAACGCGGCAACTAATGAAAAACTGTTTTTT. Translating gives CATLNAATNEKLFF.

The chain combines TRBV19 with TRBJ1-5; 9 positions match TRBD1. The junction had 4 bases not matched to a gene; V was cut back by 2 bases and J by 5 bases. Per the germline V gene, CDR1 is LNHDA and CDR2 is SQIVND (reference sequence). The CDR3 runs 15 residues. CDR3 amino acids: CASSITGGVYQPQHF. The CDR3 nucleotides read TGTGCCAGTAGTATAACAGGGGGCGTATATCAGCCCCAGCATTTT.

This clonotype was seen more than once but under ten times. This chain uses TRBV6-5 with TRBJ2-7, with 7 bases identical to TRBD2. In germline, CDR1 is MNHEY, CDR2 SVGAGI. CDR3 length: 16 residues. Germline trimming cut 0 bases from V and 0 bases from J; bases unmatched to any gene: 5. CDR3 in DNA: TGTGCCAGCAGTTACTCGGCTAGCGGTAGCTCCTACGAGCAGTACTTC. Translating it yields CASSYSASGSSYEQYF.

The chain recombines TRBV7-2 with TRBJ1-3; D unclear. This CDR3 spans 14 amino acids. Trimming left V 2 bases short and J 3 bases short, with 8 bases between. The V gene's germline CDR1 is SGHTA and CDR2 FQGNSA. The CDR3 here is CASSLTVGGNTIYF. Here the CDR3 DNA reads TGTGCCAGCAGCTTAACCGTGGGTGGAAACACCATATATTTT.

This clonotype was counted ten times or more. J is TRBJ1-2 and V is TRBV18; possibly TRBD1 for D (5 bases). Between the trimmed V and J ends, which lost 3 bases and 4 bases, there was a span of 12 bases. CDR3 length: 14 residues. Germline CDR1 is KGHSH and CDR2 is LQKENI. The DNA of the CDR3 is TGTGCCAGCTCACCCAATGCAGGGTCCTATGGCTACACCTTC. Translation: CASSPNAGSYGYTF.

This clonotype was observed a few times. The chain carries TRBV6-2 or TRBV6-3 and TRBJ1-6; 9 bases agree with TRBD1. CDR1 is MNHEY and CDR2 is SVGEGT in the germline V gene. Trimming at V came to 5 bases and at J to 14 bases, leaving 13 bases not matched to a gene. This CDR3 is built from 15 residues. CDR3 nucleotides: TGTGCCAGCAGTCAGAGGGACAGGGTCCTTTGGACCCTCCACTTT. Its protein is CASSQRDRVLWTLHF.

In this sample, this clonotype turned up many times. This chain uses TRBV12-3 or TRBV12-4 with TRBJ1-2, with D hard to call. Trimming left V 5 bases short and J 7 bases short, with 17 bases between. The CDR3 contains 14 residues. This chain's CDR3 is CASSRYPYAGGYTF. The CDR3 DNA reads TGTGCCAGCAGTCGATACCCCTATGCAGGTGGCTACACCTTC.

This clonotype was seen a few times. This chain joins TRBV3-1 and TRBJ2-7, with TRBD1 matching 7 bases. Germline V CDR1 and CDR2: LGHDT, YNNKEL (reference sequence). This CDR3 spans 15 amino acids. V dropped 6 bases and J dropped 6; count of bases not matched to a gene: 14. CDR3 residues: CASSYFGQGVGEQYF. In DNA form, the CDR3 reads TGTGCCAGCAGTTACTTCGGGCAGGGGGTCGGCGAGCAGTACTTC.

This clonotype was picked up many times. CDR3 DNA sequence: TGTGCCTGGAGTCCGACAGGGGGTCAAGAGACCCAGTACTTC. It encodes CAWSPTGGQETQYF. The rearrangement joins TRBV30 to TRBJ2-5; 9 bases agree with TRBD1. The germline V gene has CDR1 GTSNPN and CDR2 SVGIG (reference sequence). The ends lost 2 bases at V and 2 bases at J; junction bases unmatched: 3. The CDR3 loop spans 14 amino acids.

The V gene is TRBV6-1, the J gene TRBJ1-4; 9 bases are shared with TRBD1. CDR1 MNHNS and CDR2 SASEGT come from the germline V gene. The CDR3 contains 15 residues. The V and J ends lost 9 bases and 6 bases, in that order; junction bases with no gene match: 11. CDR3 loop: CASWDRAGGDEKLFF. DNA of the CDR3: TGTGCCAGTTGGGACAGGGCAGGAGGTGATGAAAAACTGTTTTTT.

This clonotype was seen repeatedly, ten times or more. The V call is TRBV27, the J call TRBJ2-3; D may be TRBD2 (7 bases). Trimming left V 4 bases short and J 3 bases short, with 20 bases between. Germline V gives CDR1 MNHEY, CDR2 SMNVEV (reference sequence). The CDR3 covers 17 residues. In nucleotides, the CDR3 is TGTGCCAGCAGTTCGCTATTCGGGGGGCCGGGGACAGATACGCAGTATTTT. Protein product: CASSSLFGGPGTDTQYF.

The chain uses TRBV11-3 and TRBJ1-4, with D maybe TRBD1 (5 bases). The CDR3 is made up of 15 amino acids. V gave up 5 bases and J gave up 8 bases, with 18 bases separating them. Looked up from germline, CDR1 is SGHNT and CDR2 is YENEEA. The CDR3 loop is CASSPRRGLGEKLFF. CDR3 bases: TGTGCCAGCAGCCCACGGAGGGGATTGGGAGAAAAACTGTTTTTT.

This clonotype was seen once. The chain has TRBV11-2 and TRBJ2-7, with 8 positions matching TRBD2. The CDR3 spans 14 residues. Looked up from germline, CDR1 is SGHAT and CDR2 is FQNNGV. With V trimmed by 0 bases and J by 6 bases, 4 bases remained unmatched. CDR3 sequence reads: CASSLDPGTSEQYF. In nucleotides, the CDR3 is TGTGCCAGCAGCTTAGATCCCGGGACTAGCGAGCAGTACTTC. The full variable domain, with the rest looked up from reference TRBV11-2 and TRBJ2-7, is EAGVAQSPRYKIIEKRQSVAFWCNPISGHATLYWYQQILGQGPKLLIQFQNNGVVDDSQLPKDRFSAERLKGVDSTLKIQPAKLEDSAVYLCASSLDPGTSEQYFGPGTRLTVT.

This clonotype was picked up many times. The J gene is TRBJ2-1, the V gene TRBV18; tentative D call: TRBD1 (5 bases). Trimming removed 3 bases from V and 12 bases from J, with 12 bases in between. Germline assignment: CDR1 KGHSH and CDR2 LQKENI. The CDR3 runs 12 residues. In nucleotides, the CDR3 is TGTGCCAGCTCACCTGACAGTCCGGCGCAGTTCTTC. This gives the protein CASSPDSPAQFF.

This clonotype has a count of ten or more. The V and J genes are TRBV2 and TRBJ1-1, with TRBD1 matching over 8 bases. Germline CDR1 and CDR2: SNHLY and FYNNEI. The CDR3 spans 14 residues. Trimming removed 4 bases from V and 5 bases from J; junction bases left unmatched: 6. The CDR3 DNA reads TGTGCCAGCAGTGCGGACAGGGTCGGAACTGAAGCTTTCTTT. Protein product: CASSADRVGTEAFF.